Following are 32 T cell receptor beta chains from one sample sequenced in a study of blood T cell repertoires in COVID-19. Measured with immunoSEQ multiplex PCR; TCRdb has only the in-frame clones, and not every one. The table shows under 150,000 clones, with over 70% occurring only once. Sequenced: peripheral blood. These TCRs come from an elderly man with acute or convalescent COVID-19.

This clone appeared a few times. V gene TRBV7-9 combines with J gene TRBJ2-5; D might be TRBD1 (6 bases). Germline values: CDR1 SEHNR, CDR2 FQNEAQ (reference sequence). V was clipped by 5 bases and J by 5 bases, with 9 bases between them. The CDR3 covers 12 residues. The CDR3, as DNA: TGTGCCAGCAGCCTTCAGGGGGAGACCCAGTACTTC. Translation gives CASSLQGETQYF.

The genes are TRBV5-6 and TRBJ1-1, with D maybe TRBD1 (6 bases). The CDR3 has 13 amino acids. V gave up 7 bases and J gave up 4 bases, with 14 bases separating them. In germline, CDR1 is SGHDT, CDR2 YYEEEE. The CDR3 spells CASAQGMITEAFF. Written as DNA, the CDR3 is TGTGCCAGCGCGCAGGGGATGATCACTGAAGCTTTCTTT.

V is TRBV11-2 and J is TRBJ1-3; D uncertain. CDR1 is SGHAT, CDR2 FQNNGV, per germline. Trimming took off 5 bases at V and 0 bases at J, with 20 bases between the two ends. The CDR3 runs 18 residues. The CDR3 coding sequence is TGTGCCAGCAGCGCCACCGCCATGTGGAGAAACTCTGGAAACACCATATATTTT. Translated, it gives CASSATAMWRNSGNTIYF.

A word on this clone: Other DNA sequences in the same sample also yield this CDR3. The V and J genes are TRBV3-1 (or the pseudogene TRBV3-2) and TRBJ2-5; D unresolved. The length of the CDR3 is 12 residues. CDR1 LGHDT and CDR2 YNNKEL come from the germline V gene (reference sequence). The V end lost 4 bases, the J end lost 1 base, and 4 bases lay between the germline ends. CDR3 nucleotide sequence: TGTGCCAGCAGCCGGGCCCAAGAGACCCAGTACTTC. Protein sequence: CASSRAQETQYF.

The gene calls are TRBV12-5 and TRBJ2-2, with D tentatively TRBD1 (7 bases). Germline CDR1 LGHNT, CDR2 FRNRAP. Trimming stripped 4 bases from V and 5 bases from J, with 17 bases between. The CDR3 extends over 16 amino acids. CDR3 protein: CASGWGGTVGTGELFF. As DNA, the CDR3 is TGTGCTAGTGGTTGGGGCGGGACAGTGGGGACCGGGGAGCTGTTTTTT.

J is TRBJ2-3 and V is TRBV7-2, with 9 positions matching TRBD1. CDR3 length equals 17 residues. The trim removed 6 bases at V and 4 bases at J, leaving 14 bases unmatched. Germline V lookup: CDR1 SGHTA, CDR2 FQGNSA. CDR3 protein: CASRTGGRLGESDTQYF. In DNA form, the CDR3 reads TGTGCCAGCAGGACAGGGGGGAGGTTAGGGGAGTCAGATACGCAGTATTTT.

The chain links TRBV5-1 to TRBJ2-7, with D maybe TRBD1 (6 bases). Trimming left V 0 bases short and J 0 bases short, with 10 bases between. Germline V CDR1 and CDR2: SGHRS, YFSETQ. The CDR3 has 15 amino acids. The CDR3 nucleotides read TGCGCCAGCAGCTTGGAGAGGGGGACCTCCTACGAGCAGTACTTC. This encodes CASSLERGTSYEQYF.

V and J are TRBV2 and TRBJ1-5; TRBD1 aligns across 12 bases. Germline assignment: CDR1 SNHLY and CDR2 FYNNEI. The junction had 1 base not matched to a gene; V was cut back by 6 bases and J by 7 bases. This CDR3 region has 13 residues. CDR3 DNA: TGTGCCAGCAGAGGGACAGGGGGCCAGCCCCAGCATTTT. As protein: CASRGTGGQPQHF.

This clone was picked up a small number of times. The DNA for the CDR3 is TGTGCCAGCAGTTTCCAGGGGGCCTACGAGCAGTACTTC. This gives the protein CASSFQGAYEQYF. The chain carries TRBV12-3 or TRBV12-4 and TRBJ2-7, with 7 bases lining up with TRBD1. The V and J ends lost 3 bases and 2 bases, in that order; junction bases with no gene match: 1. The CDR3 contains 13 residues.

The chain has TRBV21-1 and TRBJ2-2; TRBD1 is the table's D call and was not checked against the DNA. TRBV21-1 is a documented pseudogene. The CDR3 consists of 15 residues. The CDR3 loop is CAVQLGQKNTGELFF. DNA of the CDR3: TGTGCCGTCCAGTTGGGACAAAAGAACACCGGGGAGCTGTTTTTT.

CDR3 amino acids: CASSLFRTSGGPNEQFF. As DNA, the CDR3 is TGCGCCAGCAGCTTATTTCGGACTAGCGGGGGGCCTAATGAGCAGTTCTTC. The V call is TRBV5-1, the J call TRBJ2-1; 14 bases are shared with TRBD2. CDR3 length: 17 amino acids. The germline V gene encodes CDR1 SGHRS and CDR2 YFSETQ. The J segment lost 7 bases and the V segment lost 2 bases, leaving 8 bases of the junction unmatched.

The rearrangement links TRBV6-6 to TRBJ1-1; 7 bases are a match to TRBD1. V gave up 6 bases and J gave up 5 bases; unmatched junction bases: 9. The CDR3 totals 14 residues. Germline CDR1 MNHNY, CDR2 SVGAGI (reference sequence). The CDR3 region has the DNA TGTGCCAGCAGCGTTGACAGGGCGGGAACTGAAGCTTTCTTT. It translates to CASSVDRAGTEAFF.

This clone showed up many times. The chain couples TRBV5-1 to TRBJ2-1; maybe TRBD1 (5 bases). The CDR3 is made up of 15 amino acids. Germline assignment: CDR1 SGHRS and CDR2 YFSETQ. Trimming removed 0 bases from V and 7 bases from J, with 14 bases in between. CDR3 in amino acids: CASSLDPGLANEQFF. The DNA of the CDR3 is TGCGCCAGCAGCTTGGATCCAGGGTTAGCAAATGAGCAGTTCTTC.

This rearrangement joins TRBV6-5 to TRBJ1-2; 9 bases are a match to TRBD1. The CDR3 sequence is 16 residues long. The junction had 9 bases not matched to a gene; V was cut back by 0 bases and J by 7 bases. The germline CDR1 and CDR2 sequences are MNHEY and SVGAGI. The CDR3 loop reads CASSYSRTGVGAGYTF. Here the CDR3 DNA reads TGTGCCAGCAGTTACTCAAGGACAGGGGTAGGCGCTGGCTACACCTTC.

The rearrangement links TRBV5-4 to TRBJ2-7; tentative D call: TRBD1 (6 bases). CDR1 and CDR2 from the germline V gene are SGHNT and YYREEE (reference sequence). CDR3 length equals 14 residues. V was shortened by 4 bases and J by 6 bases, with 17 bases between the two germline ends. The chain's CDR3 is CASSPRPETGEQYF. The CDR3, as DNA: TGTGCCAGCAGCCCCAGGCCCGAGACAGGCGAGCAGTACTTC.

This rearrangement joins TRBV14 to TRBJ1-1, with 8 bases that match TRBD1. With 1 base clipped from V and 9 bases from J, the junction kept 4 bases outside the gene matches. The CDR3 loop spans 13 amino acids. Per germline, CDR1 SGHDN and CDR2 FVKESK. Here the CDR3 DNA reads TGTGCCAGCAGCCAAGTTGGGACAGGAAAAGCTTTCTTT. It codes for CASSQVGTGKAFF. Full variable domain (rest looked up from reference TRBV14 and TRBJ1-1): EAGVTQFPSHSVIEKGQTVTLRCDPISGHDNLYWYRRVMGKEIKFLLHFVKESKQDESGMPNNRFLAERTGGTYSTLKVQPAELEDSGVYFCASSQVGTGKAFFGQGTRLTVV.

The chain carries TRBV6-5 and TRBJ1-2; D is unclear. CDR1 and CDR2 (germline): MNHEY, SVGAGI. Between the trimmed V and J ends, which lost 3 bases and 2 bases, there was a span of 13 bases. The CDR3 covers 15 residues. The CDR3 sequence: CASSYSGLANYGYTF. DNA for the CDR3: TGTGCCAGCAGTTATTCCGGGTTAGCAAACTATGGCTACACCTTC.

This rearrangement joins TRBV3-1 (or the pseudogene TRBV3-2) to TRBJ2-3; possibly TRBD1 for D (6 bases). CDR3 length equals 14 residues. The germline CDR1 and CDR2 sequences are LGHDT and YNNKEL (reference sequence). V dropped 2 bases and J dropped 2 bases, with 8 bases sitting between them. The CDR3: CASSQRDITDTQYF. The DNA for the CDR3 is TGTGCCAGCAGCCAACGGGACATCACAGATACGCAGTATTTT.

The chain carries TRBV28 and TRBJ1-1; the match to TRBD1 covers 7 bases. The CDR3 extends over 14 amino acids. With 4 bases clipped from V and 4 bases from J, the junction kept 6 bases outside the gene matches. Per germline, CDR1 MDHEN and CDR2 SYDVKM. The CDR3 protein is CASSSGTVSTEAFF. The CDR3 DNA reads as TGTGCCAGCAGTTCCGGGACAGTTTCCACTGAAGCTTTCTTT. The full variable domain, its missing parts supplied by reference TRBV28 and TRBJ1-1, is DVKVTQSSRYLVKRTGEKVFLECVQDMDHENMFWYRQDPGLGLRLIYFSYDVKMKEKGDIPEGYSVSREKKERFSLILESASTNQTSMYLCASSSGTVSTEAFFGQGTRLTVV.

The CDR3 sequence is CASSLAVGGGNTGELFF. CDR3 DNA sequence: TGTGCCAGCAGCTTGGCTGTAGGGGGCGGGAACACCGGGGAGCTGTTTTTT. The V and J genes are TRBV5-4 and TRBJ2-2; 7 positions match TRBD1. The CDR3 is 17 residues long. The V gene end was trimmed by 0 bases and the J gene end by 1 base; junction bases not matched to a gene: 6. Germline V gene data show CDR1 as SGHNT and CDR2 as YYREEE (reference sequence).

V usage is TRBV10-3 and J usage is TRBJ1-2, with 9 positions matching TRBD1. Germline assignment: CDR1 ENHRY and CDR2 SYGVKD. The CDR3 is 16 residues long. V was clipped by 11 bases and J by 1 base; unmatched bases: 14. In DNA form, the CDR3 reads TGTGCCGTGCTTAACAGGGGGCTACATGATAACTATGGCTACACCTTC. It specifies CAVLNRGLHDNYGYTF.

The chain links TRBV7-9 to TRBJ2-7; D remains unclear. Germline V CDR1 and CDR2: SEHNR, FQNEAQ (reference sequence). V gave up 5 bases and J gave up 5 bases, with 10 bases separating them. The CDR3 is made up of 12 amino acids. The CDR3 DNA reads as TGTGCCAGCAGCCCCGACGCGGACGAGCAGTACTTC. Translation gives CASSPDADEQYF.

The chain uses TRBV5-4 and TRBJ2-1; 10 bases align to TRBD2. Germline CDR1 reads SGHNT; CDR2 reads YYREEE (reference sequence). The V segment lost 4 bases and the J segment 8 bases; nucleotides outside the gene matches: 9. CDR3 size: 15 residues. The CDR3 reads CASSALAGDRDEQFF. CDR3 sequence (DNA): TGTGCCAGCAGCGCTCTAGCGGGGGATAGGGATGAGCAGTTCTTC.

This clone showed up many times. The chain is built from TRBV6-1 and TRBJ1-2; TRBD1 might be the D (5 bases). Trimming took 0 bases from V and 5 from J, leaving 10 bases between them. CDR3 length: 14 amino acids. Per germline, CDR1 MNHNS and CDR2 SASEGT. Here the CDR3 reads CASSEARGTYGYTF. CDR3 sequence (DNA): TGTGCCAGCAGTGAAGCGCGAGGGACTTATGGCTACACCTTC.

This clone was counted only a few times. This chain uses TRBV9 with TRBJ2-7, with a tentative D call TRBD1 (7 bases). Trimming cost V 0 bases and J 4 bases, with 11 bases left between them. Germline CDR1 and CDR2: SGDLS and YYNGEE. The CDR3 is 14 amino acids. The CDR3 spells CASSVGGTDYEQYF. The CDR3 bases are TGTGCCAGCAGCGTAGGCGGGACAGATTACGAGCAGTACTTC.

V gene TRBV6-5 combines with J gene TRBJ2-3, with 8 nucleotides matching TRBD2. The CDR3 spans 14 residues. Per the germline V gene, CDR1 is MNHEY and CDR2 is SVGAGI. The V segment lost 5 bases and the J segment 4 bases; nucleotides outside the gene matches: 5. CDR3 protein: CASSTRTSSDTQYF. In nucleotides, the CDR3 is TGTGCCAGCAGTACCCGGACTAGCTCAGATACGCAGTATTTT.

The chain recombines TRBV10-3 with TRBJ2-3; the D gene is possibly TRBD1 (6 bases). V was clipped by 8 bases and J by 1 base, with 16 bases between them. The germline CDR1 and CDR2 sequences are ENHRY and SYGVKD. The CDR3 contains 15 residues. This CDR3 reads CAIAPQGIGTDTQYF. CDR3 sequence (DNA): TGTGCCATCGCCCCCCAGGGGATCGGCACAGATACGCAGTATTTT.

V usage is TRBV5-6 and J usage is TRBJ2-5, with 8 bases that match TRBD1. The junction had 3 bases not matched to a gene; V was cut back by 4 bases and J by 1 base. The CDR3 is made up of 14 amino acids. The V gene's germline CDR1 is SGHDT and CDR2 YYEEEE. The DNA for the CDR3 is TGTGCCAGCAGCCGGACAGGGACCCAAGAGACCCAGTACTTC. Translation: CASSRTGTQETQYF.

This chain links TRBV7-6 with TRBJ2-3; 8 positions match TRBD2. The V gene end was trimmed by 5 bases and the J gene end by 2 bases; junction bases not matched to a gene: 9. The germline gives CDR1 SGHVS, CDR2 FNYEAQ. The CDR3 totals 16 residues. The CDR3 here is CASSETAGVSTDTQYF. The CDR3 DNA follows: TGTGCCAGCAGCGAAACAGCGGGGGTCTCCACAGATACGCAGTATTTT.

J is TRBJ2-7 and V is TRBV12-3 or TRBV12-4; D not resolved. The CDR3 is 12 residues long. Deletions cut 3 bases from V and 4 bases from J, with 7 bases between. CDR3 nucleotides: TGTGCCAGCAGTTTTACGGGTTACGAGCAGTACTTC. Amino acids: CASSFTGYEQYF.

The chain couples TRBV4-2 to TRBJ2-7; a possible D gene is TRBD2 (7 bases). V lost 0 bases and J 1 base, leaving 22 bases between the germline ends. The V gene's germline CDR1 is LGHNA and CDR2 YNFKEQ. This CDR3 region has 19 residues. The CDR3 sequence: CASSQDLGGGVTKSYEQYF. CDR3 DNA: TGTGCCAGCAGCCAAGATCTAGGAGGGGGGGTAACGAAATCCTACGAGCAGTACTTC.

The table lists this clone with a few counts. Other nucleotide sequences from this sample produce the same CDR3. This chain connects TRBV11-2 to TRBJ1-6; the match to TRBD1 covers 7 bases. The CDR3 has 15 residues. J gave up 3 bases and V 3 bases, and 2 bases lay outside the gene matches. Germline values: CDR1 SGHAT, CDR2 FQNNGV. The CDR3 region has the DNA TGTGCCAGCAGCTTGGGACAGATCTATAATTCACCCCTCCACTTT. Encoded protein: CASSLGQIYNSPLHF. Combining the CDR3 with reference TRBV11-2 and TRBJ1-6 gives the whole variable domain EAGVAQSPRYKIIEKRQSVAFWCNPISGHATLYWYQQILGQGPKLLIQFQNNGVVDDSQLPKDRFSAERLKGVDSTLKIQPAKLEDSAVYLCASSLGQIYNSPLHFGNGTRLTVT.